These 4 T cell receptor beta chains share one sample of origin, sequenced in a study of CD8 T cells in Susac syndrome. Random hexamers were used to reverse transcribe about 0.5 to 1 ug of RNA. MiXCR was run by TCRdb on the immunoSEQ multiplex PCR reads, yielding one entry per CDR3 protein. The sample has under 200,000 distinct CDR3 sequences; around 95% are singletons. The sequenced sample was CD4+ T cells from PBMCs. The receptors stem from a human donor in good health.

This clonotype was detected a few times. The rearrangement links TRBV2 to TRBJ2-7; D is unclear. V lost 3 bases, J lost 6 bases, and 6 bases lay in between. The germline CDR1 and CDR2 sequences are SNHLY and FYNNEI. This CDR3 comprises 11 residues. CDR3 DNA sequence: TGTGCCAGCAGTGATAGGGCCGAGCAGTACTTC. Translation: CASSDRAEQYF.

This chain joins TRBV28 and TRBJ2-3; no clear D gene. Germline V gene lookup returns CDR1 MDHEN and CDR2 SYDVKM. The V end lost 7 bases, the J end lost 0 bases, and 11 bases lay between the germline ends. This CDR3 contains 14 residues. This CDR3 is CASTTSSSTDTQYF. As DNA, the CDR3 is TGTGCCAGCACCACATCGTCTAGCACAGATACGCAGTATTTT.

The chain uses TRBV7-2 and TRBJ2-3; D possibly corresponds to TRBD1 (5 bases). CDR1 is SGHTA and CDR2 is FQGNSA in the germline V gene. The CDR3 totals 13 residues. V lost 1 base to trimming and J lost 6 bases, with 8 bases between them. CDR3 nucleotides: TGTGCCAGCAGCTTAGACAGGTTGGATACGCAGTATTTT. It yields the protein CASSLDRLDTQYF.

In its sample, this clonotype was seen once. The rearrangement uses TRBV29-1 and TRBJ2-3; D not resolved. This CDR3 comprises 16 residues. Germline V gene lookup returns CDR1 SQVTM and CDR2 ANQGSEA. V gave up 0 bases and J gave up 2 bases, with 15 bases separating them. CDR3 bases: TGCAGCGTTGAAGATGATCGAGCAGGACCCACAGATACGCAGTATTTT. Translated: CSVEDDRAGPTDTQYF.